The 22 T cell receptor beta chains presented below share a single source sample, sequenced in a study of T cell repertoires in cytomegalovirus infection. TCRdb redid the calling of the reads with MiXCR, one entry per CDR3 protein. Of approximately 490,000 distinct CDR3 sequences listed, 10% to 12% are singletons. The sample taken for sequencing was PBMCs. These receptors were taken from a human donor in good health (CMV status not recorded). Some clones in this sample may be carry-over from other donors' samples.

This clonotype was observed many times. V and J are TRBV7-2 and TRBJ2-4, with a tentative D call TRBD1 (5 bases). The V gene's germline CDR1 is SGHTA and CDR2 FQGNSA. The CDR3 consists of 13 residues. With 4 bases removed from V and 4 bases from J, the gap between germline ends came to 8 bases. DNA for the CDR3: TGTGCCAGCAGCTCCAGGGAAAAAAACATTCAGTACTTC. As protein: CASSSREKNIQYF.

The genes are TRBV9 and TRBJ2-1; TRBD2 matches at 12 bases. The V gene's germline CDR1 is SGDLS and CDR2 YYNGEE. The CDR3 totals 16 residues. V lost 0 bases to trimming and J lost 6 bases; unmatched junction nucleotides: 4. The CDR3 DNA reads TGTGCCAGCAGCGTAGCTCTAGCGGGGGGGCCCAATGAGCAGTTCTTC. Amino acid sequence: CASSVALAGGPNEQFF.

This clonotype has at least ten counts. V and J are TRBV5-6 and TRBJ2-6; perhaps TRBD1 as D (6 bases). The CDR3 sequence is 18 residues long. Germline V gene lookup returns CDR1 SGHDT and CDR2 YYEEEE. Trimming removed 5 bases from V and 0 bases from J, with 18 bases in between. CDR3 in amino acids: CASSSGALLISGANVLTF. In DNA form, the CDR3 reads TGTGCCAGCAGTTCAGGGGCCCTCCTCATCTCTGGGGCCAACGTCCTGACTTTC. Looking up the rest from reference TRBV5-6 and TRBJ2-6 gives the full variable domain: DAGVTQSPTHLIKTRGQQVTLRCSPKSGHDTVSWYQQALGQGPQFIFQYYEEEERQRGNFPDRFSGHQFPNYSSELNVNALLLGDSALYLCASSSGALLISGANVLTFGAGSRLTVL.

This clonotype was counted ten times or more. The gene calls are TRBV6-5 and TRBJ2-1; D is perhaps TRBD2 (5 bases). The CDR3 loop spans 14 amino acids. V was cut by 2 bases and J by 7 bases, with 12 bases left in between. Germline CDR1 and CDR2: MNHEY and SVGAGI. The CDR3 here is CASSYHLTRNEQFF. The DNA of the CDR3 is TGTGCCAGCAGTTACCACCTCACTAGGAATGAGCAGTTCTTC.

This clonotype has ten or more counts. V gene TRBV7-3 combines with J gene TRBJ2-5; D may be TRBD1 or TRBD2 (7 bases each). Germline V gives CDR1 SGHTA, CDR2 FQGTGA. The CDR3 contains 15 residues. Trimming took off 5 bases at V and 9 bases at J, with 22 bases between the two ends. The CDR3 protein is CASSGSGTRGGAQYF. CDR3 DNA sequence: TGTGCCAGCAGCGGCTCCGGGACCAGGGGGGGGGCCCAGTACTTC.

This clonotype was detected many times. Written as DNA, the CDR3 is TGTGCCAGCAGAGATAGCGGACGAGTCAATGAGCAGTTCTTC. Its translation is CASRDSGRVNEQFF. The chain couples TRBV28 to TRBJ2-1, with a tentative D call TRBD2 (6 bases). CDR3 length: 14 residues. Trimming shortened V by 6 bases and J by 6 bases, and 15 bases separated the two germline ends. Germline CDR1 is MDHEN and CDR2 is SYDVKM.

This clonotype was seen repeatedly, ten times or more. In DNA form, the CDR3 reads TGTGCCAGCAGCTCAACAGCCACTTCTCAGCCCCAGCATTTT. As protein: CASSSTATSQPQHF. The chain employs TRBV7-2 and TRBJ1-5; D uncertain. The CDR3 covers 14 residues. V lost 4 bases and J 6 bases, leaving 13 bases between the germline ends. Germline values: CDR1 SGHTA, CDR2 FQGNSA.

The table lists this clonotype with many counts. The V gene is TRBV7-9, the J gene TRBJ1-1; D might be TRBD1 (6 bases). Germline values: CDR1 SEHNR, CDR2 FQNEAQ (reference sequence). This CDR3 comprises 20 residues. The V end was cut by 3 bases, the J end by 3 bases, with 29 bases between. In DNA, the CDR3 is TGTGCCAGCAGCTTTCCCGCTACCCAACAGGGCCGATTCTCGGACACTGAAGCTTTCTTT. This encodes CASSFPATQQGRFSDTEAFF.

This clonotype has more than one count but fewer than ten. The chain carries TRBV5-1 and TRBJ2-3; 7 bases line up with TRBD2. V shed 5 bases and J 5 bases; nucleotides not matched to a gene: 11. The CDR3 is made up of 15 amino acids. The germline gives CDR1 SGHRS, CDR2 YFSETQ. The CDR3 loop reads CASRRGTGDGDTQYF. The CDR3 DNA sequence: TGCGCCAGCAGGCGGGGGACTGGCGATGGAGATACGCAGTATTTT.

This clonotype was counted only a few times. The chain uses TRBV24-1 and TRBJ2-5, with D perhaps TRBD1 (8 bases). V gave up 9 bases and J gave up 4 bases, with 17 bases separating them. The CDR3 covers 14 residues. Germline V gene data show CDR1 as KGHDR and CDR2 as SFDVKD. This CDR3 reads CATSGQGGVETQYF. DNA for the CDR3: TGTGCCACCTCAGGACAGGGAGGGGTAGAGACCCAGTACTTC.

This chain connects TRBV19 to TRBJ1-3, with no clear D. V dropped 6 bases and J dropped 7 bases, with 16 bases sitting between them. The CDR3 contains 14 residues. Germline V lookup: CDR1 LNHDA, CDR2 SQIVND (reference sequence). CDR3 sequence: CASSSGTSRNTIYF. CDR3 DNA: TGTGCCAGTAGCTCTGGTACCTCCCGGAACACCATATATTTT.

In this sample, this clonotype turned up many times. This chain links TRBV6-2 or TRBV6-3 with TRBJ2-1; a weak D match, TRBD2 (6 bases). Between the trimmed V and J ends, which lost 0 bases and 0 bases, there was a span of 30 bases. CDR1 MNHEY and CDR2 SVGEGT come from the germline V gene. The CDR3 is 23 residues long. CDR3 nucleotide sequence: TGTGCCAGCAGTTACTCTGGGCGGGGATGGGTCGGTCGGGGCGGCGGCTCCTACAATGAGCAGTTCTTC. This translates into CASSYSGRGWVGRGGGSYNEQFF.

This clonotype has only a few counts. The V gene is TRBV3-1, the J gene TRBJ2-7, with D maybe TRBD2 (6 bases). Trimming removed 1 base from V and 7 bases from J, with 20 bases in between. This CDR3 is 16 amino acids long. CDR1 is LGHDT and CDR2 is YNNKEL in the germline V gene (reference sequence). The CDR3 sequence: CASSQGSSFAGGEQYF. CDR3 DNA sequence: TGTGCCAGCAGCCAAGGTTCGTCCTTTGCCGGGGGTGAGCAGTACTTC.

This clonotype was observed at least ten times. The chain employs TRBV12-3 or TRBV12-4 and TRBJ2-5; D gene uncertain. The CDR3 consists of 14 residues. V lost 4 bases, J lost 0 bases, and 9 bases lay in between. The CDR3 nucleotides are TGTGCCAGCAGTTCCGGGCCAAACCAAGAGACCCAGTACTTC. Protein sequence: CASSSGPNQETQYF.

The sample holds many counts of this clonotype. This chain links TRBV7-2 with TRBJ1-4, with TRBD1 identical over 7 bases. From germline, CDR1 is SGHTA and CDR2 FQGNSA. V was clipped by 1 base and J by 5 bases; unmatched bases: 7. This CDR3 comprises 16 residues. CDR3 region: CASSLGGQIKNEKLFF. The CDR3 coding sequence is TGTGCCAGCAGCTTAGGGGGACAGATTAAAAATGAAAAACTGTTTTTT.

The rearrangement uses TRBV6-2 or TRBV6-3 and TRBJ2-1; 12 bases match TRBD1. Looked up from germline, CDR1 is MNHEY and CDR2 is SVGEGT. V lost 7 bases, J lost 7 bases, and 11 bases stayed unmatched. CDR3 length equals 16 residues. The CDR3 spells CASTSPGQGARNEQFF. Written as DNA, the CDR3 is TGTGCCAGCACTTCCCCGGGACAGGGGGCGCGGAATGAGCAGTTCTTC.

This clonotype was counted at least ten times. The chain employs TRBV6-2 or TRBV6-3 and TRBJ2-1; TRBD2 matches 15 bases. The germline CDR1 and CDR2 sequences are MNHEY and SVGEGT. The length of the CDR3 is 17 residues. With 6 bases clipped from V and 5 bases from J, the junction kept 8 bases outside the gene matches. CDR3 residues: CASRPGTSGRIDNEQFF. CDR3 DNA: TGTGCCAGCAGACCCGGGACTAGCGGGAGGATCGACAATGAGCAGTTCTTC.

There are many counts of this clonotype. The genes are TRBV19 and TRBJ2-1; 15 bases line up with TRBD2. Germline CDR1 and CDR2: LNHDA and SQIVND (reference sequence). Trimming cost V 4 bases and J 5 bases; bases outside gene matches: 9. This CDR3 is 18 amino acids long. The CDR3 protein is CASSTIGTSGRSHNEQFF. CDR3 bases: TGTGCCAGTAGTACGATTGGGACTAGCGGGAGGTCCCACAATGAGCAGTTCTTC.

This clonotype has a handful of counts. This chain uses TRBV29-1 with TRBJ2-7; 7 bases agree with TRBD1. The CDR3 is 14 residues long. J was trimmed by 0 bases and V by 6 bases; bases with no gene match: 8. Per germline, CDR1 SQVTM and CDR2 ANQGSEA. CDR3 amino acids: CSVDGTESSYEQYF. CDR3 nucleotides: TGCAGCGTCGATGGGACAGAGAGCTCCTACGAGCAGTACTTC.

This chain uses TRBV28 with TRBJ1-5; no firm D call. The V end was cut by 4 bases, the J end by 1 base, with 11 bases between. This CDR3 has 15 residues. Germline V gene sequence: CDR1 MDHEN, CDR2 SYDVKM. CDR3 residues: CASSSPGRSNQPQHF. The CDR3 bases are TGTGCCAGCAGTTCACCCGGTCGGAGCAATCAGCCCCAGCATTTT.

In its sample, this clonotype was seen a few times. The chain joins TRBV2 to TRBJ2-2; no clear D. Trimming shortened V by 4 bases and J by 4 bases, and 10 bases separated the two germline ends. This CDR3 spans 14 amino acids. CDR1 is SNHLY and CDR2 is FYNNEI in the germline V gene. CDR3 sequence reads: CASSGDVFTGELFF. As DNA, the CDR3 is TGTGCCAGCAGTGGAGACGTATTCACCGGGGAGCTGTTTTTT.

This clonotype was detected only a few times. This chain connects TRBV20-1 to TRBJ2-1, with 10 positions matching TRBD2. V lost 6 bases and J lost 5; bases outside the gene matches: 7. This CDR3 contains 14 residues. Germline V gene lookup returns CDR1 DFQATT and CDR2 SNEGSKA (reference sequence). This CDR3 reads CSATSGRGNNEQFF. The CDR3 coding sequence is TGCAGTGCAACGAGCGGGAGGGGGAACAATGAGCAGTTCTTC.